A selection of T cell receptor beta chains follows, all from one sample in a study of PD-1 blockade in classical Hodgkin lymphoma. Some clones are missing from TCRdb's copy, which holds only in-frame ones; the method was immunoSEQ multiplex PCR. Of fewer than 50,000 clones in the sample, 85% to 90% were seen once. The specimen comprised peripheral blood mononuclear cells (PBMCs), sampled before the second cycle of nivolumab. Every receptor here comes from a human donor with classical Hodgkin lymphoma. The CDR3 runs from the conserved cysteine through the conserved F or W. Fields, in order: D gene, J gene, V gene, clone size, CDR3 protein, CDR3 DNA. D genes are given only for firm matches. Expanded clones get a size class; other rows say once, few or many, or leave the size out.

>TRBD2|TRBJ2-3|TRBV5-1|-
CASSSGLAGGPPDTQYF
TGCGCCAGCAGCTCCGGACTAGCGGGAGGCCCCCCAGATACGCAGTATTTT
>-|TRBJ1-3|TRBV6-5|once
CASSHGGSGNTIYF
TGTGCCAGCAGTCACGGGGGTTCTGGAAACACCATATATTTT
>TRBD1|TRBJ2-7|TRBV7-2|-
CASSLTGGYEQYF
TGTGCCAGCAGCTTAACAGGGGGCTACGAGCAGTACTTC
>-|TRBJ2-7|TRBV19|-
CASSIDGGVGYEQYF
TGTGCCAGTAGTATAGATGGGGGAGTGGGCTACGAGCAGTACTTC
>TRBD2|TRBJ2-7|TRBV27|-
CASSPRTSGYEQYF
TGTGCCAGCAGTCCTCGGACTAGCGGGTACGAGCAGTACTTC
>-|TRBJ1-2|TRBV6-6|-
CASSYGGGVNYGYTF
TGTGCCAGCAGTTACGGTGGGGGAGTGAACTATGGCTACACCTTC
>-|TRBJ2-2|TRBV7-2|-
CASSLGQNTGELFF
TGTGCCAGCAGCTTAGGTCAGAACACCGGGGAGCTGTTTTTT
>-|TRBJ2-5|TRBV5-4|-
CASSGGTNQETQYF
TGTGCCAGCAGCGGCGGGACAAACCAAGAGACCCAGTACTTC
>TRBD1|TRBJ2-3|TRBV7-2|-
CASLLMAGGTDTQYF
TGTGCCAGCCTTTTGATGGCAGGGGGTACAGATACGCAGTATTTT
>TRBD2|TRBJ2-1|TRBV27|-
CASSSLPGTSGRASNEQFF
TGTGCCAGCAGTTCTTTGCCCGGGACTAGCGGGAGGGCCAGCAATGAGCAGTTCTTC
>TRBD1|TRBJ2-3|TRBV28|once
CASTLTGGGDTQYF
TGTGCCAGCACTCTGACAGGGGGCGGGGATACGCAGTATTTT
>TRBD2|TRBJ2-1|TRBV19|-
CASSMTGIAGVYRNEQFF
TGTGCCAGTAGTATGACCGGGATAGCGGGAGTTTACCGCAATGAGCAGTTCTTC
>-|TRBJ2-7|TRBV27|-
CASRDGPREQYF
TGTGCCAGCAGGGACGGCCCTAGAGAGCAGTACTTC
>-|TRBJ1-4|TRBV5-1|-
CASSLAGGLGEKLFF
TGCGCCAGCAGCTTGGCCGGGGGCCTGGGTGAAAAACTGTTTTTT
>-|TRBJ2-7|TRBV19|-
CASASYAGASPYEQYF
TGTGCCAGCGCAAGCTACGCCGGGGCAAGCCCCTACGAGCAGTACTTC
>-|TRBJ2-2|TRBV7-9|-
CASPEDPFAGRPNTGELFF
TGTGCCAGTCCGGAAGACCCCTTCGCGGGAAGGCCTAACACCGGGGAGCTGTTTTTT
>TRBD1|TRBJ1-5|TRBV11-3|-
CASSPHGRGLGQPQHF
TGTGCCAGCAGCCCCCATGGCAGGGGGCTCGGTCAGCCCCAGCATTTT
>-|TRBJ2-7|TRBV27|-
CAIAGPSNEQYF
TGTGCCATCGCGGGTCCTTCTAACGAGCAGTACTTC
>-|TRBJ2-5|TRBV19|-
CASSPGQQETQYF
TGTGCCAGTAGTCCTGGACAGCAAGAGACCCAGTACTTC
>TRBD1|TRBJ1-3|TRBV9|-
CASSVTGQGNSGNTIYF
TGTGCCAGCAGCGTGACCGGACAGGGCAACTCTGGAAACACCATATATTTT
>-|TRBJ2-3|TRBV5-4|once
CASSPPGTDTQYF
TGTGCCAGCAGCCCCCCAGGTACAGATACGCAGTATTTT
>-|TRBJ1-1|TRBV28|-
CASSHPGHRNAFF
TGTGCCAGCAGTCACCCGGGACATCGAAATGCTTTCTTT
>TRBD1|TRBJ2-7|TRBV18|-
CASSPRTHRGRRDEQYF
TGTGCCAGCTCCCCACGAACACACAGGGGGCGCAGGGACGAGCAGTACTTC
>TRBD1|TRBJ1-4|TRBV4-3|-
CASSQDRPRTGTNEKLFF
TGCGCCAGCAGCCAAGATAGGCCTCGGACAGGGACTAATGAAAAACTGTTTTTT
>-|TRBJ1-4|TRBV11-2|few
CASSLGRGEKLFF
TGTGCCAGCAGCTTAGGTCGCGGCGAAAAACTGTTTTTT
>TRBD2|TRBJ2-1|TRBV29-1|-
CSVDSSRGVGLGEQFF
TGCAGCGTTGATTCGTCGCGGGGGGTCGGTTTAGGTGAGCAGTTCTTC
>TRBD1|TRBJ1-1|TRBV29-1|-
CSVAWLSGGRVAEAFF
TGCAGCGTTGCCTGGCTGTCAGGGGGCCGGGTCGCTGAAGCTTTCTTT
>TRBD1|TRBJ1-3|TRBV4-3|-
CASSPVTGHSSGNTIYF
TGCGCCAGCAGCCCAGTGACAGGGCACTCCTCTGGAAACACCATATATTTT
>TRBD2|TRBJ2-1|TRBV6-6|-
CASSLVLGLVYNEQFF
TGTGCCAGCAGTTTGGTCTTAGGACTAGTGTACAATGAGCAGTTCTTC
>-|TRBJ2-2|TRBV28|-
CASSLFQAINTGELFF
TGTGCCAGCAGTTTATTTCAGGCGATTAACACCGGGGAGCTGTTTTTT
>-|TRBJ2-7|TRBV10-1|few
CASSDGYEQYF
TGCGCCAGCAGTGATGGATACGAGCAGTACTTC
>-|TRBJ2-5|TRBV9|-
CASSVAGAQETQYF
TGTGCCAGCAGCGTAGCCGGGGCACAAGAGACCCAGTACTTC
>TRBD2|TRBJ2-1|TRBV5-1|-
CASSLEGAGTANEQFF
TGCGCCAGCAGCTTGGAGGGAGCGGGAACGGCCAATGAGCAGTTCTTC
>-|TRBJ2-7|TRBV7-9|once
CASSLETEQYF
TGTGCCAGCAGCTTAGAGACCGAGCAGTACTTC
>-|TRBJ2-1|TRBV11-2|-
CASSFLGNNEQFF
TGTGCCAGCAGCTTCCTTGGTAACAATGAGCAGTTCTTC
>-|TRBJ1-1|TRBV4-2|-
CASSHGPGTEAFF
TGTGCCAGCAGCCATGGTCCGGGGACTGAAGCTTTCTTT
>TRBD2|TRBJ2-4|TRBV11-2|-
CASSLVGAGAIQYF
TGTGCCAGCAGCTTAGTTGGGGCGGGAGCGATTCAGTACTTC
>TRBD1|TRBJ1-2|TRBV18|-
CASSPNEGAHGYTF
TGTGCCAGCTCACCAAACGAGGGGGCGCATGGCTACACCTTC
>TRBD1|TRBJ2-7|TRBV5-1|-
CASRPSGTGWGEQYF
TGCGCCAGCAGGCCTTCCGGGACAGGGTGGGGCGAGCAGTACTTC
>-|TRBJ2-6|TRBV13|few
CASRLMGAGANVLTF
TGTGCCAGCCGCTTAATGGGGGCTGGGGCCAACGTCCTGACTTTC
>TRBD2|TRBJ2-7|TRBV11-2|-
CASSPLAGGLYYEQYF
TGTGCCAGCAGCCCACTAGCGGGGGGGCTCTACTACGAGCAGTACTTC
>-|TRBJ2-5|TRBV10-2|-
CASSEGLRQETQYF
TGCGCCAGCAGTGAGGGGCTTAGGCAAGAGACCCAGTACTTC
>-|TRBJ1-4|TRBV5-8|-
CASSLYSAKGKLFF
TGTGCCAGCAGCTTGTACAGTGCCAAGGGAAAACTGTTTTTT
>-|TRBJ2-7|TRBV5-4|once
CASSVLGGYEQYF
TGTGCCAGCAGCGTCCTTGGGGGGTACGAGCAGTACTTC
>TRBD2|TRBJ2-1|TRBV19|-
CASSAGGHEQFF
TGTGCCAGTAGTGCGGGGGGCCATGAGCAGTTCTTC
>-|TRBJ2-1|TRBV11-2|-
CASSLRGGSYNEQFF
TGTGCCAGCAGCTTAAGAGGGGGCTCCTACAATGAGCAGTTCTTC
>-|TRBJ2-2|TRBV25-1|-
CASSEYRDTGELFF
TGTGCCAGCAGTGAATACAGGGACACCGGGGAGCTGTTTTTT
>-|TRBJ2-5|TRBV5-1|-
CASSLAWTEQETQYF
TGCGCCAGCAGCCTCGCCTGGACGGAGCAAGAGACCCAGTACTTC
>TRBD2|TRBJ2-7|TRBV11-2|-
CASSFSTSGYYEQYF
TGTGCCAGCAGCTTTTCGACTAGCGGATACTACGAGCAGTACTTC
>TRBD1|TRBJ2-7|TRBV19|-
CASSPDRSYEQYF
TGTGCCAGTAGTCCGGACAGGTCCTACGAGCAGTACTTC
>-|TRBJ1-3|TRBV5-6|-
CASSLARRRDSGNTIYF
TGTGCCAGCAGCTTGGCGCGCCGCAGGGACTCTGGAAACACCATATATTTT
>-|TRBJ2-5|TRBV10-1|-
CADDDGRVETQYF
TGCGCCGACGATGATGGCAGGGTGGAGACCCAGTACTTC
>TRBD2|TRBJ2-5|TRBV2|once
CASSEDTGRVQETQYF
TGTGCCAGCAGTGAAGACACTGGGAGGGTCCAAGAGACCCAGTACTTC
>TRBD2|TRBJ2-1|TRBV28|-
CASNLAGAGYEQFF
TGTGCCAGCAACCTAGCGGGAGCAGGCTATGAGCAGTTCTTC
>-|TRBJ1-5|TRBV21-1|-
CASSPRDSSGNQPQHF
TGTGCCAGCAGCCCACGGGACTCAAGCGGCAATCAGCCCCAGCATTTT